The clone carrying this TCR beta chain was seen a handful of times. What it binds is not known. These data originate in a study of T-cell memory formation after mild COVID-19. MiXCR, applied by TCRdb to the 5' RACE reads, yields one record per CDR3 protein. The sample shows about 260,000 distinct CDR3 sequences, around 15% of them seen only once. General study findings and limits: Pre-infection memory carried some responding clones, suggesting that cross-reactive memory joined. Clones that got smaller from day 15 to 85 had even CD4/CD8, while clones growing later tipped toward CD4+.

The TCR comes from a man aged 18 to 29 who had mild COVID-19 (a few samples of this study predate the infection). Cell type and time point are not known. The sequenced material came from PBMCs or a T cell subset sorted from them (not recorded which).

The CDR3 is CASSYSWGQSYGYTF. Written as DNA, the CDR3 is TGTGCCAGCAGTTACTCCTGGGGACAGAGCTATGGCTACACCTTC. This chain joins TRBV6-5 and TRBJ1-2; 7 nucleotides align to TRBD1. The CDR3 consists of 15 residues. V was pared by 0 bases and J by 4 bases, with 5 bases of the junction left unmatched. Germline lookup yields CDR1 MNHEY and CDR2 SVGAGI.